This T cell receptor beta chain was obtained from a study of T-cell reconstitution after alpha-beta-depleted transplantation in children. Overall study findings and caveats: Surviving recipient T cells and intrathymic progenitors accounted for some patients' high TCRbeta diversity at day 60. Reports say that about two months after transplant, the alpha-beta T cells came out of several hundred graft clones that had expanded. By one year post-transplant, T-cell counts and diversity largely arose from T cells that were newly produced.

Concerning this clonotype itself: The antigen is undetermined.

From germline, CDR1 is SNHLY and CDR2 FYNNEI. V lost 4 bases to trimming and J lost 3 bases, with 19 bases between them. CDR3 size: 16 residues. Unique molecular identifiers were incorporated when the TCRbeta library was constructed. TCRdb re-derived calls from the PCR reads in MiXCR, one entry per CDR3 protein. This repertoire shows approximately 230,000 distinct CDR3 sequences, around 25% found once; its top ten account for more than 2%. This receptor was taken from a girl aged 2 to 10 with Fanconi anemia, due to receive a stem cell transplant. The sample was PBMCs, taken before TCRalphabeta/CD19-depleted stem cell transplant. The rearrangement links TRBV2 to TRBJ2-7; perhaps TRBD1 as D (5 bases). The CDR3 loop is CASSVGQGDLYYEQYF. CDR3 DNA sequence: TGTGCCAGCAGTGTAGGTCAGGGCGATCTCTACTACGAGCAGTACTTC.